A selection of T cell receptor beta chains follows, all from one sample in a study of blood T cell repertoires in COVID-19. Profiling relied on immunoSEQ multiplex PCR, and the TCRdb table lists in-frame clones only, not all of them. The table records 200,000 to 250,000 clones, over 70% of them present only once. The sample consisted of peripheral blood. The receptors shown here come from a woman in her 70s with acute or convalescent COVID-19. The CDR3 runs from the conserved cysteine through the conserved F or W. A D gene is named only where the DNA matches it firmly. The size entry is marked missing in some rows and otherwise reads once, few, many or a size class.

d_gene: TRBD1
v_gene: TRBV2
j_gene: TRBJ2-2
abundance: NA
CDR3nt: TGTGCCAGCAGGAAGGGACAGGGAAGCGGGGAGCTGTTTTTT
CDR3aa: CASRKGQGSGELFF

d_gene: NA
v_gene: TRBV27
j_gene: TRBJ1-3
abundance: few
CDR3nt: TGTGCCAGCAGCCAGAGGCCCGTGAGCTCTGGAAACACCATATATTTT
CDR3aa: CASSQRPVSSGNTIYF

d_gene: TRBD2
v_gene: TRBV5-1
j_gene: TRBJ2-7
abundance: NA
CDR3nt: TGCGCCAGCAGCCTCTCCGGACTAGCGGGCTACGAGCAGTACTTC
CDR3aa: CASSLSGLAGYEQYF

d_gene: TRBD2
v_gene: TRBV9
j_gene: TRBJ2-7
abundance: NA
CDR3nt: TGTGCCAGCAGCGGGGGAAGGGGGACTAGCGGTGAATACGAGCAGTACTTC
CDR3aa: CASSGGRGTSGEYEQYF

d_gene: TRBD2
v_gene: TRBV18
j_gene: TRBJ2-2
abundance: NA
CDR3nt: TGTGCCAGCTCACCGAGACGACTAGCGGTGAACACCGGGGAGCTGTTTTTT
CDR3aa: CASSPRRLAVNTGELFF

d_gene: TRBD1
v_gene: TRBV7-3
j_gene: TRBJ1-1
abundance: NA
CDR3nt: TGTGCCAGCAGCTTAACAGGGGGCGCTTACACTGAAGCTTTCTTT
CDR3aa: CASSLTGGAYTEAFF

d_gene: TRBD2
v_gene: TRBV27
j_gene: TRBJ2-5
abundance: NA
CDR3nt: TGTGCCAGCAGTTTCGCAGGACTAGCGGGAGGGCGGGGGGAGACCCAGTACTTC
CDR3aa: CASSFAGLAGGRGETQYF

d_gene: TRBD1
v_gene: TRBV5-4
j_gene: TRBJ2-2
abundance: NA
CDR3nt: TGTGCCAGCAGCCCATGGACAGGGAGCGCCGGGGAGCTGTTTTTT
CDR3aa: CASSPWTGSAGELFF

d_gene: NA
v_gene: TRBV18
j_gene: TRBJ2-7
abundance: NA
CDR3nt: TGTGCCAGCTCACCAAGAATGGAGCCTGGTCCCTACGAGCAGTACTTC
CDR3aa: CASSPRMEPGPYEQYF

d_gene: NA
v_gene: TRBV7-9
j_gene: TRBJ1-2
abundance: NA
CDR3nt: TGTGCCAGCAGCCCCAGGGGCCCAACCGACATTAACTATGGCTACACCTTC
CDR3aa: CASSPRGPTDINYGYTF

d_gene: NA
v_gene: TRBV28
j_gene: TRBJ1-1
abundance: NA
CDR3nt: TGTGCCAGCAGCTCAACAGTCACTGAAGCTTTCTTT
CDR3aa: CASSSTVTEAFF

d_gene: TRBD2
v_gene: TRBV19
j_gene: TRBJ2-3
abundance: NA
CDR3nt: TGTGCCAGTAGTAAAGGACTAGCGGGAGGGTTCGATACGCAGTATTTT
CDR3aa: CASSKGLAGGFDTQYF

d_gene: TRBD1
v_gene: TRBV2
j_gene: TRBJ1-1
abundance: NA
CDR3nt: TGTGCCAGCAGCATCGGACAGGGGAACACTGAAGCTTTCTTT
CDR3aa: CASSIGQGNTEAFF

d_gene: TRBD1
v_gene: TRBV14
j_gene: TRBJ1-4
abundance: NA
CDR3nt: TGTGCCAGCAGCCTACGGACAGGGAATAATGAAAAACTGTTTTTT
CDR3aa: CASSLRTGNNEKLFF

d_gene: NA
v_gene: TRBV9
j_gene: TRBJ2-2
abundance: NA
CDR3nt: TGTGCCAGCAGCGTAGCACAGACCGGGGAGCTGTTTTTT
CDR3aa: CASSVAQTGELFF

d_gene: NA
v_gene: TRBV5-8
j_gene: TRBJ1-3
abundance: NA
CDR3nt: TGTGCCAGCAGCCAGGGTATTTCTGGAAACACCATATATTTT
CDR3aa: CASSQGISGNTIYF

d_gene: TRBD1
v_gene: TRBV27
j_gene: TRBJ2-1
abundance: NA
CDR3nt: TGTGCCAGCAGACTACCGGGACAGAGCGATGAGCAGTTCTTC
CDR3aa: CASRLPGQSDEQFF

d_gene: NA
v_gene: TRBV5-1
j_gene: TRBJ1-1
abundance: once
CDR3nt: TGCGCCAGCAGCTCCGCGACAGGTACCCTTAGCACTGAAGCTTTCTTT
CDR3aa: CASSSATGTLSTEAFF

d_gene: TRBD2
v_gene: TRBV10-2
j_gene: TRBJ2-5
abundance: NA
CDR3nt: TGCGCCAGCAGTGAGTTGACTAGCGAAGAGACCCAGTACTTC
CDR3aa: CASSELTSEETQYF

d_gene: NA
v_gene: TRBV28
j_gene: TRBJ2-7
abundance: NA
CDR3nt: TGTGCCAGCAGTTCATCCTACGAGCAGTACTTC
CDR3aa: CASSSSYEQYF

d_gene: TRBD1
v_gene: TRBV6-6
j_gene: TRBJ2-2
abundance: NA
CDR3nt: TGTGCCAGCACCTACACCGGGACAGGGGGTCTCGGGGAGCTGTTTTTT
CDR3aa: CASTYTGTGGLGELFF

d_gene: TRBD2
v_gene: TRBV9
j_gene: TRBJ2-5
abundance: NA
CDR3nt: TGTGCCAGCAGCGTAGGGGGACTAGCGGAGACCCAGTACTTC
CDR3aa: CASSVGGLAETQYF

d_gene: NA
v_gene: TRBV7-9
j_gene: TRBJ2-1
abundance: NA
CDR3nt: TGTGCCAGCAGTACGGGATCCTACAATGAGCAGTTCTTC
CDR3aa: CASSTGSYNEQFF

d_gene: TRBD2
v_gene: TRBV7-2
j_gene: TRBJ2-2
abundance: NA
CDR3nt: TGTGCCAGCAGCCCGGGACTAGCGACCACCGGGGAGCTGTTTTTT
CDR3aa: CASSPGLATTGELFF